One and the same sample provided the 14 T cell receptor beta chains below, sequenced in a study of blood T cell repertoires in COVID-19 (dated by TCRdb to the early 2020s). The method behind the library was the immunoSEQ multiplex PCR assay. TCRdb took over this immuneACCESS table, retaining in-frame rearrangements with V and J assigned. Such tables are incomplete; in checked studies, under half of the missing clones stem from an unresolved V gene, and the remainder is unexplained. The sample records 70,000 to 95,000 clones, under 90% of which are singletons. Around 1.5% of the sample goes to the ten largest clones. Sequences were obtained from peripheral blood. These receptor sequences come from a human donor with active COVID-19. The donor label of this sample is uncertain.

The V call is TRBV9, the J call TRBJ2-5; TRBD2 agrees at 8 bases. V shed 3 bases, J shed 4 bases, and the junction held 8 bases outside the gene matches. CDR1 and CDR2 from the germline V gene are SGDLS and YYNGEE. The CDR3 length is 15 residues. The CDR3: CASSGGLALGETQYF. For the CDR3, the DNA is TGTGCCAGCAGCGGTGGACTAGCCTTGGGAGAGACCCAGTACTTC. Full variable domain (rest looked up from reference TRBV9 and TRBJ2-5): DSGVTQTPKHLITATGQRVTLRCSPRSGDLSVYWYQQSLDQGLQFLIQYYNGEERAKGNILERFSAQQFPDLHSELNLSSLELGDSALYFCASSGGLALGETQYFGPGTRLLVL.

This chain joins TRBV5-4 and TRBJ2-3, with 8 bases that match TRBD2. With V trimmed by 3 bases and J by 2 bases, 2 bases remained unmatched. This CDR3 spans 14 amino acids. Germline V gives CDR1 SGHNT, CDR2 YYREEE (reference sequence). CDR3 sequence reads: CASSWGLDTDTQYF. The DNA of the CDR3 is TGTGCCAGCAGCTGGGGACTAGACACAGATACGCAGTATTTT.

This chain connects TRBV7-2 to TRBJ2-1, with a weak D call TRBD2 (6 bases). Germline V gives CDR1 SGHTA, CDR2 FQGNSA. V lost 2 bases to trimming and J lost 3 bases, with 20 bases between them. This CDR3 contains 18 residues. CDR3 amino acids: CASSLRHPGWGVYNEQFF. The CDR3 DNA is TGTGCCAGCAGCTTAAGGCACCCTGGGTGGGGGGTCTACAATGAGCAGTTCTTC.

Points on this clone: Sequence at one end of the junction differs from germline and may be a read error. In nucleotides, the CDR3 is TGTGCTAGCAGCCCGAGACTAGCGCTTGAGACCCAGTACTTC. Its protein product is CASSPRLALETQYF. This rearrangement joins TRBV7-7 to TRBJ2-5; the match to TRBD2 covers 8 bases. The CDR3 contains 14 residues. Germline V gives CDR1 SSHAT, CDR2 FNYEAQ (reference sequence).

This chain joins TRBV2 and TRBJ1-5; TRBD1 is a possible D gene (6 bases). The CDR3 has 13 residues. V was shortened by 5 bases and J by 4 bases, with 9 bases between the two germline ends. The germline CDR1 and CDR2 sequences are SNHLY and FYNNEI. The chain's CDR3 is CASSWTANQPQHF. CDR3 in DNA: TGTGCCAGCAGTTGGACAGCAAATCAGCCCCAGCATTTT.

This rearrangement joins TRBV6-2 or TRBV6-3 to TRBJ2-7; D call uncertain. Germline loops: CDR1 MNHEY, CDR2 SVGEGT. CDR3 size: 16 residues. V was pared by 2 bases and J by 5 bases, with 19 bases between. The CDR3, as DNA: TGTGCCAGCAGTTACATTGAGGCAGTCCCCCCCCACGAGCAGTACTTC. Translated: CASSYIEAVPPHEQYF.

This chain joins TRBV7-2 and TRBJ2-3; D is possibly TRBD2 (7 bases). Trimming cost V 8 bases and J 3 bases, with 18 bases left between them. Germline V CDR1 and CDR2: SGHTA, FQGNSA. The CDR3 is made up of 15 amino acids. The CDR3 bases are TGTGCCAGCGCCCGGGGGGCGGGCATGACAGATACGCAGTATTTT. Protein sequence: CASARGAGMTDTQYF.

The rearrangement uses TRBV4-1 and TRBJ2-1, with 7 bases fitting TRBD2. Germline assignment: CDR1 MGHRA and CDR2 YSYEKL. The CDR3 spans 15 residues. V lost 4 bases, J lost 8 bases, and 11 bases stayed unmatched. CDR3 sequence reads: CASSLGTTLLDEQFF. Written as DNA, the CDR3 is TGCGCCAGCAGCCTCGGGACTACACTATTGGATGAGCAGTTCTTC.

Turning to this clone: The junction shows a germline mismatch at one end, possibly a read error. The V call is TRBV12-3 or TRBV12-4, the J call TRBJ2-1; D possibly corresponds to TRBD2 (5 bases). The CDR3 loop spans 12 amino acids. The CDR3 sequence is CASSFDGSLGVF. The CDR3 DNA follows: TGTGCCAGCAGTTTCGATGGGTCTTTGGGAGTCTTC.

The rearrangement joins TRBV6-5 to TRBJ1-1, with 7 bases lining up with TRBD1. Germline trimming cut 4 bases from V and 1 base from J; bases unmatched to any gene: 3. Germline loops: CDR1 MNHEY, CDR2 SVGAGI. The CDR3 consists of 14 residues. CDR3 coding DNA: TGTGCCAGCAGTTCACAGGGGAGGAACACTGAAGCTTTCTTT. It codes for CASSSQGRNTEAFF.

The gene calls are TRBV27 and TRBJ2-2, with a weak D call TRBD2 (7 bases). This CDR3 contains 16 residues. V lost 5 bases and J 4 bases, leaving 17 bases between the germline ends. CDR1 is MNHEY, CDR2 SMNVEV, per germline (reference sequence). The CDR3 spells CASSRVGGRSTGELFF. In DNA form, the CDR3 reads TGTGCCAGCAGTCGGGTGGGGGGGCGAAGCACCGGGGAGCTGTTTTTT.

In this sample, this clone turned up many times. V and J are TRBV5-1 and TRBJ2-4; D is unresolved. Trimming left V 0 bases short and J 0 bases short, with 19 bases between. The CDR3 is 19 amino acids. From germline, CDR1 is SGHRS and CDR2 YFSETQ. The CDR3 is CASSLESSTGRLAKNIQYF. CDR3 DNA sequence: TGCGCCAGCAGCTTGGAATCTTCGACGGGTAGGCTAGCCAAAAACATTCAGTACTTC.

The chain carries TRBV2 and TRBJ1-1; D might be TRBD1 (5 bases). This CDR3 is 13 amino acids long. CDR1 SNHLY and CDR2 FYNNEI come from the germline V gene. The ends were cut back, 6 bases at V and 8 bases at J, with 16 bases in the middle. CDR3 coding DNA: TGTGCCAGCAGGGGGGGGAGTGGAGTAGAAGCTTTCTTT. Protein: CASRGGSGVEAFF.

The gene calls are TRBV27 and TRBJ2-7; D may be TRBD2 (6 bases). The germline V gene has CDR1 MNHEY and CDR2 SMNVEV (reference sequence). The CDR3 covers 16 residues. Trimming stripped 2 bases from V and 2 bases from J, with 16 bases between. CDR3: CASSLRGGRDPYEQYF. The DNA for the CDR3 is TGTGCCAGCAGTTTACGGGGAGGCCGAGACCCCTACGAGCAGTACTTC.